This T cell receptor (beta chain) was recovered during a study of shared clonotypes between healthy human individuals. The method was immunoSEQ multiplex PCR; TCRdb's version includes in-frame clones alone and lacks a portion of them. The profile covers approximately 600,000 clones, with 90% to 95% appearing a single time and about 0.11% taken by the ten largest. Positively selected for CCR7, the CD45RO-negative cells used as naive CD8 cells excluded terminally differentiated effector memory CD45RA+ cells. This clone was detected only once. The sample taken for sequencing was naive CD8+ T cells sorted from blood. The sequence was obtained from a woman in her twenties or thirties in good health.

The CDR3: CASSELAPSYNEQFF. CDR3 nucleotides: TGTGCCAGCAGCGAGCTAGCGCCATCCTACAATGAGCAGTTCTTC. V and J are TRBV7-9 and TRBJ2-1; possible D gene TRBD2, 6 bases. The germline V and J ends were trimmed by 5 bases and 1 base, with 12 bases remaining between them. Looked up from germline, CDR1 is SEHNR and CDR2 is FQNEAQ (reference sequence). The CDR3 contains 15 residues.